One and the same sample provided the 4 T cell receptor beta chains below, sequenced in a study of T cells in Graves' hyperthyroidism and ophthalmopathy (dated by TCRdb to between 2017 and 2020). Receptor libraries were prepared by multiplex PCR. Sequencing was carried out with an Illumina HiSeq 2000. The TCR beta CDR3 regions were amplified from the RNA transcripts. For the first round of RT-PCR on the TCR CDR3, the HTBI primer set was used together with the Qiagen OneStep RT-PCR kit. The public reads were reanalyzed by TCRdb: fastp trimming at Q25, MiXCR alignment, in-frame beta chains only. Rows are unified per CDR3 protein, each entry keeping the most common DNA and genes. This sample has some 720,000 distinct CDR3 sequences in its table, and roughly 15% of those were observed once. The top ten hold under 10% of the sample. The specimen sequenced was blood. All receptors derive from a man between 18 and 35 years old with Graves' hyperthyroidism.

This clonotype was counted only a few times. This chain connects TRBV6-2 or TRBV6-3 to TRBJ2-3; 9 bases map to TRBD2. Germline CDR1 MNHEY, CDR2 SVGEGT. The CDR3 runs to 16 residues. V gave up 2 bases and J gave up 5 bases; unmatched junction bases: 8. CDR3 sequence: CASSYRLAGQIDTQYF. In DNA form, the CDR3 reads TGTGCCAGCAGTTACCGCCTAGCGGGACAGATAGATACGCAGTATTTT.

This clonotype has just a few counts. The CDR3 reads CASTTLWPPNGELFF. In nucleotides, the CDR3 is TGTGCCAGTACGACCCTCTGGCCCCCTAACGGGGAGCTGTTTTTT. The chain is built from TRBV19 and TRBJ2-2; D uncertain. The V end lost 7 bases, the J end lost 7 bases, and 19 bases lay between the germline ends. The CDR3 consists of 15 residues. Germline loops: CDR1 LNHDA, CDR2 SQIVND (reference sequence).

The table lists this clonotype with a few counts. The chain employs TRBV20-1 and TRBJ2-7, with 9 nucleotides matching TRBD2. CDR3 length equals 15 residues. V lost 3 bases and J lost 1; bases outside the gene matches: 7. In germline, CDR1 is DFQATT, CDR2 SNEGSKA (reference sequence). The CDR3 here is CSARPPAGGSYEQYF. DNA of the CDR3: TGCAGTGCTAGGCCTCCAGCGGGAGGTTCCTACGAGCAGTACTTC.

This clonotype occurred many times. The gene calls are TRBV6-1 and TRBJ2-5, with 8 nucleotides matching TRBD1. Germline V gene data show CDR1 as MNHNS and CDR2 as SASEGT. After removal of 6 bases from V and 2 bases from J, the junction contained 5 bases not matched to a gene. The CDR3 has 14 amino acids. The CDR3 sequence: CASRIHRGQETQYF. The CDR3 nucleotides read TGTGCCAGCAGAATTCACAGGGGGCAAGAGACCCAGTACTTC.